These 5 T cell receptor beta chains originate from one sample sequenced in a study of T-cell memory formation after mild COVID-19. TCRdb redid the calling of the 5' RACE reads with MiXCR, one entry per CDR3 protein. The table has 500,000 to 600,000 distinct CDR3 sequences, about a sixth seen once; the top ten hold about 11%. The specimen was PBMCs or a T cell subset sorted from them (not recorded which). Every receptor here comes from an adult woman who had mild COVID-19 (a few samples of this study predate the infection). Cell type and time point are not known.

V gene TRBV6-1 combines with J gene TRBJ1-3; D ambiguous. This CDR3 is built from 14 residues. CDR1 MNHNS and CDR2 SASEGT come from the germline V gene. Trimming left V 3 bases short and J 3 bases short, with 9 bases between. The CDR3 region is CASSDLWHGNTIYF. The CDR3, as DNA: TGTGCCAGCAGTGATCTGTGGCATGGAAACACCATATATTTT.

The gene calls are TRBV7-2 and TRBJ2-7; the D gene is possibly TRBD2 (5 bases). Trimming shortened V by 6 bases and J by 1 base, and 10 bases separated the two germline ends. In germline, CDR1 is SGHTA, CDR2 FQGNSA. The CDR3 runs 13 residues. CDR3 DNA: TGTGCCAGCAGGGTTGAGGGTTCCTACGAGCAGTACTTC. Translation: CASRVEGSYEQYF.

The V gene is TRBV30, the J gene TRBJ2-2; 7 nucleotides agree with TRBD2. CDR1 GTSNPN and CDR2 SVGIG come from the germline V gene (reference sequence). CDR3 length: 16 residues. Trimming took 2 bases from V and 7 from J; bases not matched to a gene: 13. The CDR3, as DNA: TGTGCCTGGAGTTTGGCTCGGACGAGCGGGATCGGGGAGCTGTTTTTT. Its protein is CAWSLARTSGIGELFF.

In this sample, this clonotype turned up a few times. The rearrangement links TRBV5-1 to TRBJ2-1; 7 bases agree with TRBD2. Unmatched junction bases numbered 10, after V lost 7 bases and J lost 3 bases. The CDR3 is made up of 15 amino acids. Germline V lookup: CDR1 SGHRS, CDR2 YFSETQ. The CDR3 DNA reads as TGCGCCAGCCGAGAAGGGGAGGGCTTCTACAATGAGCAGTTCTTC. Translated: CASREGEGFYNEQFF.

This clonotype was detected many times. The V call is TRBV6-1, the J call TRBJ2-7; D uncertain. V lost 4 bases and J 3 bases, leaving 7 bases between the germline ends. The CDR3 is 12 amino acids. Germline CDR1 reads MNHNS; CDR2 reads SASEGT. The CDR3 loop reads CASSGALYEQYF. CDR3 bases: TGTGCCAGCAGTGGGGCCCTCTACGAGCAGTACTTC.